A selection of T cell receptor beta chains follows, all from one sample in a study of Tregs in tolerant kidney transplant recipients. The protocol was immunoSEQ multiplex PCR, while the TCRdb copy is restricted to in-frame clones and leaves out a portion. This table has about 83,000 clones, nearly 98% appearing once. Source: CD4+ T cells from blood, taken before the transplant. These receptor sequences come from a human donor who received a combined kidney and bone marrow transplant. Each CDR3 is given with its conserved first and last residue. Fields, in order: J gene, V gene, clone size, D gene, CDR3 length, CDR3 protein, CDR3 DNA. A D gene is named only where the DNA matches it firmly. Clone size is shown for a subset of rows, as once, few, many or a class of expanded clone.

TRBJ2-3 | TRBV7-2 | NA | TRBD1 | 16 | CASSPLARGPLNTQYF | TGTGCCAGCAGCCCGTTGGCTAGGGGGCCTTTGAATACGCAGTATTTT
TRBJ2-1 | TRBV7-3 | NA | TRBD2 | 17 | CASSSAGLAGGSNEQFF | TGTGCCAGCAGCTCAGCCGGACTAGCGGGAGGGAGCAATGAGCAGTTCTTC
TRBJ2-1 | TRBV2 | NA | NA | 14 | CASIPGLDYNEQFF | TGTGCCAGCATTCCGGGACTGGACTACAATGAGCAGTTCTTC
TRBJ1-2 | TRBV4-2 | NA | NA | 14 | CASSQDWLNYGYTF | TGTGCCAGCAGCCAAGATTGGCTTAACTATGGCTACACCTTC
TRBJ2-5 | TRBV18 | NA | TRBD2 | 15 | CASSPQREGYETQYF | TGTGCCAGCTCACCCCAGCGGGAGGGCTATGAGACCCAGTACTTC
TRBJ2-3 | TRBV7-2 | once | TRBD2 | 14 | CASSVSGGADTQYF | TGTGCCAGCAGCGTTAGCGGGGGTGCAGATACGCAGTATTTT
TRBJ2-7 | TRBV11-2 | NA | TRBD1 | 13 | CATNTAGGYEQYF | TGTGCCACCAATACCGCAGGGGGCTACGAGCAGTACTTC
TRBJ2-4 | TRBV30 | NA | NA | 13 | CAWSSLWKNIQYF | TGTGCCTGGAGTAGCTTGTGGAAAAACATTCAGTACTTC
TRBJ2-5 | TRBV7-9 | NA | TRBD1 | 14 | CASSRQGYEETQYF | TGTGCCAGCAGCCGACAGGGGTATGAGGAGACCCAGTACTTC
TRBJ1-6 | TRBV7-3 | NA | NA | 16 | CASSLGRGGNNSPLHF | TGTGCCAGCAGCTTAGGACGGGGAGGGAATAATTCACCCCTCCACTTT
TRBJ2-5 | TRBV7-2 | NA | TRBD2 | 16 | CASSLGLAGDQETQYF | TGTGCCAGCAGCTTAGGGCTAGCGGGGGATCAAGAGACCCAGTACTTC
TRBJ1-6 | TRBV6-1 | NA | NA | 15 | CASSPPSRLNSPLHF | TGTGCCAGCAGTCCTCCGAGTAGACTTAATTCACCCCTCCACTTT
TRBJ2-1 | TRBV7-9 | NA | NA | 12 | CASSSDWPEQFF | TGTGCCAGCAGCTCCGACTGGCCAGAGCAGTTCTTC
TRBJ1-2 | TRBV19 | NA | NA | 13 | CASSISRVDGYTF | TGTGCCAGTAGTATTTCCAGGGTCGATGGCTACACCTTC